Listed below are T cell receptor beta chains from one sample, sequenced in a study of CD8+ T cells in alopecia areata. Some clones are missing from TCRdb's copy, which holds only in-frame ones; the method was immunoSEQ multiplex PCR. This table holds some 240,000 clones, under 75% found once. Sequences were derived from CD4+ T cells sorted from blood, sampled at week 4, from a patient treated with tofacitinib. The source of these receptors is a human donor with alopecia areata. Both conserved end residues are part of each CDR3.

>TRBV6-5|TRBJ1-4
CASSYFDVRDSKLFF
>TRBV4-3|TRBJ1-1
CASSQEGPGGTEAFF
>TRBV25-1|TRBJ2-7
CASSGQSAQYF
>TRBV30|TRBJ1-5
CAWSVGDRPNQPQHF
>TRBV14|TRBJ2-2
CASSPRYYGELFF
>TRBV29-1|TRBJ2-2
CSVEGGAGVLFF
>TRBV14|TRBJ2-7
CASSQPFGTSQYEQYF
>TRBV2|TRBJ2-7
CASSEASGGPYEQYF
>TRBV2|TRBJ1-2
CASSEGQGAYYGYTF
>TRBV27|TRBJ1-2
CASSLSAVVSYGYTF
>TRBV5-1|TRBJ1-2
CASSLPDNYGYTF
>TRBV7-2|TRBJ2-7
CAIAGASYEQYF
>TRBV6-1|TRBJ1-6
CASSEATGVRNSPLHF
>TRBV4-3|TRBJ1-1
CASSQRQTGGSTEAFF
>TRBV7-6|TRBJ2-7
CASSLRVASDEQYF
>TRBV15|TRBJ1-4
CATQQGATNEKLFF
>TRBV30|TRBJ1-4
CAWSIGTANEKLFF
>TRBV29-1|TRBJ1-2
CSVGGREDGYTF
>TRBV11-2|TRBJ2-7
CASSLSPSGGMYEQYF
>TRBV4-3|TRBJ1-1
CASSQGRGQGTFF
>TRBV5-1|TRBJ2-1
CASSLGPPANEQFF
>TRBV2|TRBJ1-5
CASSAPGQAPYQPQHF
>TRBV27|TRBJ2-5
CASATFPRGETQYF
>TRBV10-3|TRBJ1-3
CAISDVGDTIYF
>TRBV30|TRBJ1-2
CAWIGGNYGYTF
>TRBV7-7|TRBJ2-2
CASSPLGAGELFF
>TRBV25-1|TRBJ2-5
CASSELGTQETQYF
>TRBV10-3|TRBJ2-5
CAISEPTGTQAGAQYF
>TRBV5-1|TRBJ2-2
CASRSEDTGELFF
>TRBV7-3|TRBJ2-2
CASRGTGNTGELFF
>TRBV29-1|TRBJ2-2
CSVDHQRSGELFF
>TRBV5-6|TRBJ1-2
CASSLEWAYTF
>TRBV4-3|TRBJ2-1
CASSQLQGRDEQFF
>TRBV9|TRBJ2-5
CASSPQTTQGETQYF
>TRBV28|TRBJ1-2
CASSGADNYGYTF
>TRBV4-3|TRBJ2-3
CASSQDFGSTDTQYF
>TRBV2|TRBJ1-1
CASSPDRPREAFF
>TRBV2|TRBJ2-7
CASRLKPYEQYF
>TRBV29-1|TRBJ1-2
CAAVVSYGYTF
>TRBV29-1|TRBJ2-3
CSTAGDTQYF
>TRBV27|TRBJ1-2
CASSLGTRYGYTF
>TRBV2|TRBJ1-2
CASSQEQRNYGYTF
>TRBV4-2|TRBJ1-2
CASSQDKATGGYTF
>TRBV25-1|TRBJ2-1
CASSLEDEQFF
>TRBV29-1|TRBJ1-1
CSAGLSTVKNTEAFF
>TRBV5-1|TRBJ2-2
CASSLPLTNTGELFF
>TRBV19|TRBJ2-1
CASSTNLRLAGAYNEQFF
>TRBV29-1|TRBJ1-2
CSVQGSDGYTF
>TRBV7-2|TRBJ2-3
CASSAVGAIDTQYF
>TRBV5-1|TRBJ2-7
CASSLGTNSYEQYF
>TRBV30|TRBJ1-5
CAWSVQQGGNQPQHF
>TRBV4-3|TRBJ2-7
CASSQDWSGGRSYEQYF